These T cell receptor beta chains were read from a single sample in a study of CXCR3-negative and CXCR3-positive naive CD8 T cells. Reanalyzing the 5' RACE reads, TCRdb keeps one entry per CDR3 protein, without DNA. The specimen's table records some 130,000 distinct CDR3 sequences. Specimen: naive CXCR3- CD8+ T cells from blood. All receptors derive from a human donor in good health. Some clones in this sample may be carry-over from other donors' samples. CDR3s include the opening cysteine and the closing phenylalanine or tryptophan. The order of the fields is J gene, V gene, CDR3 protein.

TRBJ1-1 | TRBV7-3 | CASSSTGGRGTEAFF
TRBJ2-1 | TRBV11-2 | CASSLVGGGTYNEQFF
TRBJ2-7 | TRBV13 | CASSSGIYEQYF
TRBJ2-7 | TRBV29-1 | CSVEMMSGSYEQYF
TRBJ2-3 | TRBV4-1 | CASSLDSGLTDTQYF
TRBJ2-7 | TRBV2 | CASAAPGTGANEQYF
TRBJ2-1 | TRBV9 | CASSSRRDEQFF
TRBJ2-7 | TRBV5-1 | CASSLALGTNYEQYF
TRBJ2-1 | TRBV6-5 | CASHQLAGSYNEQFF
TRBJ2-3 | TRBV10-3 | CAVDPGETSTDTQYF
TRBJ1-1 | TRBV7-2 | CASSHLSEAFF
TRBJ1-1 | TRBV5-1 | CASSLRESANTEAFF
TRBJ2-3 | TRBV20-1 | CSARDSRGTDTQYF
TRBJ2-3 | TRBV20-1 | CSASSVDSYTDTQYF
TRBJ2-2 | TRBV24-1 | CATSDLDRGSTGELFF
TRBJ2-1 | TRBV7-9 | CASKTSTRPGQGTRRGYNEQFF
TRBJ2-2 | TRBV7-7 | CASSFTGPTGELFF
TRBJ2-5 | TRBV29-1 | CSVEGLPETQYF
TRBJ1-3 | TRBV6-1 | CASSERDELSGNTIYF
TRBJ2-7 | TRBV7-9 | CASSLRGGDREDYEQYF
TRBJ2-3 | TRBV29-1 | CSVVSTSGKVPDTQYF
TRBJ2-3 | TRBV7-8 | CASSAPISGGARDTQYF
TRBJ2-7 | TRBV28 | CASRPGVGQRSYEQYF
TRBJ2-1 | TRBV15 | CATSSVLAGDNEQFF
TRBJ2-7 | TRBV9 | CASSAGPGLNSYEQYF
TRBJ2-7 | TRBV7-9 | CASSPPAAQGSYEQYF
TRBJ1-2 | TRBV6-5 | CASSYKRPATLNGYTF
TRBJ2-1 | TRBV27 | CASSYAASIGTNYEQFF
TRBJ2-3 | TRBV12-2 | CASRSRGDLCTDTQYF
TRBJ2-7 | TRBV12-3/TRBV12-4 | CASSFETGLEKGQYF
TRBJ2-1 | TRBV28 | CASSFPRDRATNEQFF
TRBJ2-1 | TRBV9 | CASSRTSGQTYNEQFF
TRBJ2-1 | TRBV12-3/TRBV12-4 | CASSLYDSQNNEQFF
TRBJ2-2 | TRBV7-6 | CASSLTTGLAGATGELFF
TRBJ2-7 | TRBV4-3 | CASSQDKGSSYEQYF
TRBJ1-3 | TRBV29-1 | CSVEATGLGNTIYF
TRBJ2-1 | TRBV7-9 | CASSLQGTPEQFF
TRBJ2-1 | TRBV29-1 | CSVGGWGSSYNEQFF
TRBJ2-2 | TRBV28 | CASRLLAIQNGELFF
TRBJ2-3 | TRBV12-3/TRBV12-4 | CASSLRVDTQYF
TRBJ2-1 | TRBV28 | CASTGTSGVSSYNEQFF
TRBJ2-7 | TRBV29-1 | CSGGFENSYEQYF